A selection of T cell receptor beta chains follows, all from one sample in a study of identical twins. TCRdb independently ran MiXCR on the 5' RACE reads; one entry per CDR3 protein. The table has around 470,000 distinct CDR3 sequences, approximately 15% seen once. The same sample was also used in a study of yellow fever vaccine responses in identical twins.

Sequenced material: CD4+ T cells sorted from blood. The receptors derive from a woman aged 18-29 years in good health. Each CDR3 is given without its conserved first and last residue. Each record gives: CDR3 protein, V gene, J gene.

cdr3_aa: ASRPGQGRETQY
v_call: TRBV28
j_call: TRBJ2-5

cdr3_aa: ASSRTGGPTDNNNEQF
v_call: TRBV7-3
j_call: TRBJ2-1

cdr3_aa: ASSPRADRLAGGLTYEQY
v_call: TRBV12-3/TRBV12-4
j_call: TRBJ2-7

cdr3_aa: ASSVTGANEKLF
v_call: TRBV9
j_call: TRBJ1-4

cdr3_aa: ASRWGAPYEQY
v_call: TRBV6-1
j_call: TRBJ2-7

cdr3_aa: ASSESKGNGTDTQY
v_call: TRBV10-2
j_call: TRBJ2-3

cdr3_aa: ATSDYDRGADTQY
v_call: TRBV24-1
j_call: TRBJ2-3

cdr3_aa: ASRTSGGIEQF
v_call: TRBV6-1
j_call: TRBJ2-1

cdr3_aa: SVEGVLATDTQY
v_call: TRBV29-1
j_call: TRBJ2-3

cdr3_aa: ASSGQAGAETQY
v_call: TRBV5-1
j_call: TRBJ2-5

cdr3_aa: ASSRRGRGNEQF
v_call: TRBV12-3/TRBV12-4
j_call: TRBJ2-1

cdr3_aa: ASSLQAGGGNEQY
v_call: TRBV12-3/TRBV12-4
j_call: TRBJ2-7

cdr3_aa: ATSRAGGTEVF
v_call: TRBV15
j_call: TRBJ1-1

cdr3_aa: ASRQGARNEQY
v_call: TRBV25-1
j_call: TRBJ2-7

cdr3_aa: ASSQIQRYNEQF
v_call: TRBV3-1
j_call: TRBJ2-1

cdr3_aa: SASPTTSGKDEQY
v_call: TRBV20-1
j_call: TRBJ2-7

cdr3_aa: ASEKGGSNIQY
v_call: TRBV11-2
j_call: TRBJ2-4

cdr3_aa: ASSLEVNGRDYAYEQY
v_call: TRBV11-2
j_call: TRBJ2-7

cdr3_aa: SSGQTLAKNIQY
v_call: TRBV20-1
j_call: TRBJ2-4

cdr3_aa: AWRWGTSTDTQY
v_call: TRBV30
j_call: TRBJ2-3

cdr3_aa: ASSPGTGKINEQF
v_call: TRBV18
j_call: TRBJ2-1

cdr3_aa: ASSLKWDTGELF
v_call: TRBV7-2
j_call: TRBJ2-2

cdr3_aa: ASKGRDLRMNTEAF
v_call: TRBV7-9
j_call: TRBJ1-1